This T cell receptor (beta chain) is from a study of radiation and T cells in renal cell carcinoma. Overall study context: Nephrectomy followed 15 Gy stereotactic body radiation by 4 weeks. Findings of the study overall: Top tumor clonotypes rose in blood 2 weeks post-radiation, then contracted.

A remark on this clone: Its antigen is not identified.

Time point given: blood 2 weeks post-SBRT. The sample's treatment: 15 Gy SBRT to primary tumor, nephrectomy 4 weeks later. TCRdb's table, derived via immunoSEQ multiplex PCR, lists solely in-frame clones and lacks some. The repertoire consists of some 120,000 clones, with 88% occurring once and the leading ten covering 5.8%. Germline lookup yields CDR1 SGHTA and CDR2 FQGNSA. The CDR3 has 14 residues. Trimming took off 2 bases at V and 0 bases at J, with 8 bases between the two ends. The TCR sequence derives from a woman between 70 and 85 years old with renal cell carcinoma. Sequencing was performed on blood, taken from a patient whose treatment included radiotherapy and nephrectomy. V is TRBV7-2 and J is TRBJ2-7; no clear D gene. The CDR3 bases are TGTGCCAGCAGCTTAAACGGCGACTCCTACGAGCAGTACTTC. Its protein is CASSLNGDSYEQYF. Filled out from reference TRBV7-2 and TRBJ2-7, the complete variable domain reads GAGVSQSPSNKVTEKGKDVELRCDPISGHTALYWYRQSLGQGLEFLIYFQGNSAPDKSGLPSDRFSAERTGGSVSTLTIQRTQQEDSAVYLCASSLNGDSYEQYFGPGTRLTVT.